This T cell receptor beta chain appears in the sequencing data of a study of blood T cell repertoires in COVID-19. V lost 7 bases and J lost 0; bases outside the gene matches: 7. This CDR3 is 16 amino acids long. CDR1 and CDR2 (germline): LNHDA, SQIVND (reference sequence). Here immunoSEQ multiplex PCR was the method, and the copy in TCRdb shows in-frame clones only, minus some. The repertoire holds roughly 35,000 clones, with around four fifths as singletons. The sequence derives from a man aged 80 or over with acute or convalescent COVID-19. The sequenced sample was peripheral blood. The chain couples TRBV19 to TRBJ2-3; TRBD2 matches at 10 bases. This chain's CDR3 is CASTPRLAGSTDTQYF. The CDR3 bases are TGTGCCAGTACCCCGAGACTAGCGGGCAGCACAGATACGCAGTATTTT.